This T cell receptor (beta chain) originates from a study of technical replicates of blood from several donors. Assay: immunoSEQ multiplex PCR; the TCRdb copy retains only in-frame clones and omits some. The sample includes some 80,000 clones, more than 80% seen only once; the top ten take around 0.25%. The J segment lost 1 base and the V segment lost 5 bases, leaving 1 base of the junction unmatched. Germline assignment: CDR1 SEHNR and CDR2 FQNEAQ (reference sequence). This CDR3 comprises 13 residues. Sequences were obtained from T cells isolated from PBMCs. The TCR originated in a human donor in good health. This sequence joins TRBV7-9 and TRBJ1-2, with TRBD1 identical over 7 bases. The CDR3 region is CASSGDSNYGYTF. The CDR3 region has the DNA TGTGCCAGCAGCGGGGACAGTAACTATGGCTACACCTTC.